This T cell receptor beta chain was retrieved from a study of T cell responses to AZD1222 COVID-19 vaccine (dated by TCRdb to the early 2020s). At the level of the whole study: TCR sequencing was performed for roughly 240 trial participants, of whom about 210 were given two doses of AZD1222 and about 25 were given two doses of MenACWY control vaccine. Trial participants were enrolled by age into 18-55, 56-69 and 70-plus year subgroups, with about 150, 28 and 57 TCR-sequenced participants respectively. Overall study outcomes, separate from this receptor: A significant rise in spike-specific TCR breadth and depth was observed after two AZD1222 doses relative to day 0 and relative to MenACWY recipients. The 56-69-year group was small, and its depth increase did not reach significance, likely because of low power. Participants were mostly white British, with more females than males. The authors suggested clonal diversity may have been underestimated. Conclusions about previously exposed vaccinees are limited because only six or seven AZD1222 recipients were SARS-CoV-2 seropositive at baseline. Because no day 14 peak-response samples were available, repertoires were characterized only after the peak T cell response. Vaccine-associated CD4 TCRs spanned the whole spike protein, with dominant responses in regions 160-218 and 743-854. Nearly half of unique spike-specific TCRs reportedly recognized epitopes outside regions mutated in the B.1.351 and B.1.1.7 variants.

The label giving this sample's time point can be read as: baseline before first vaccination. Read against the paper, the sample's treatment or condition label means: meningococcal conjugate vaccine given as trial control. Vaccinee samples were obtained from the UK trials COV001 and COV002, which included a single-blind randomized controlled phase 2/3 trial of AZD1222 (ChAdOx1 nCoV-19) in healthy adults. For TCRbeta chain sequencing, PBMC samples from trial participants were taken at day 0 and at day 28 after the second dose. The CDR3 regions of human TCRbeta chains were analyzed by immunosequencing. The paper's processing steps were these. Repertoire TCRs were checked for matches against a reference library of SARS-CoV-2-specific TCRs that had been generated using the MIRA antigen-specificity platform. Breadth was defined as the fraction of unique TCRs that were SARS-CoV-2-associated, and depth was defined as the fraction of total T cells that were SARS-CoV-2-associated. Using the MIRA data, every spike-specific TCR was mapped to the spike region that the TCR reacted to and assigned to either a CD4 or a CD8 class. Log10-transformed breadth and depth values were compared by one-way ANOVA with Sidak's multiple comparisons tests. TCRdb re-hosts the immuneACCESS table, in-frame sequences only. Its copies lack some clones; in the studies checked, an unresolved V gene accounts for under half of them, and the cause for the rest is not known. The V and J calls and clone size were taken over from that table, and D and trimming were inferred from the DNA. The sample table shows 200,000 to 250,000 clones, and roughly 91% are seen once. The top ten constitute roughly 1% of the sample.

The CDR3, from cysteine to phenylalanine, totals 14 residues. Only CDR3 DNA is held: 42 bases, read in frame from base 1. The germline V gene yields SGHRS for CDR1 and YFSETQ for CDR2. V and J are truncated by 4 bases and 0 bases respectively, leaving an intervening sequence of 10 bases. On this clone itself: Its target antigen remains unknown. No base qualities exist here, and no much larger clone lies one base off it.

This sample comprised peripheral blood, obtained on day 0 of MenACWY control vaccination. This chain is built from TRBV5-1 and TRBJ1-1; the D segment could be TRBD1, given 5 matching bases. This TCR derives from an adult in good health. The CDR3 is CASSPGDVNTEAFF. The bases read TGCGCCAGCAGCCCGGGGGACGTGAACACTGAAGCTTTCTTT.